The rows below give T cell receptor beta chains drawn from one sample of a study of shared clonotypes between healthy human individuals. TCRdb's table, derived via immunoSEQ multiplex PCR, lists solely in-frame clones and lacks some. The sample includes about 380,000 clones, approximately 96% of them seen just once. Sequencing input: memory CD8+ T cells sorted from blood. These receptors all come from a man under 40 in good health. Each CDR3 is given with its conserved first and last residue. Each record gives: J gene, D gene, clone size, V gene, CDR3 protein, CDR3 DNA. A D gene is named only where the DNA matches it firmly. The listing skips clone size in some rows; elsewhere it reads once, few, many or a size class.

TRBJ2-7 . . TRBV19 CASSFSGPYEQYF TGTGCCAGTAGTTTTAGCGGACCTTACGAGCAGTACTTC
TRBJ2-3 TRBD2 . TRBV6-1 CASSEVIVSGTEDTQYF TGTGCCAGCAGTGAAGTGATAGTTAGCGGGACCGAAGATACGCAGTATTTT
TRBJ2-1 TRBD2 . TRBV11-2 CASMTASGYNEQFF TGTGCCAGCATGACGGCTAGCGGCTACAATGAGCAGTTCTTC
TRBJ2-7 . . TRBV20-1 CSARLYEQYF TGCAGTGCTAGATTATACGAGCAGTACTTC
TRBJ1-4 . . TRBV25-1 CASSESGQKLFF TGTGCCAGCAGTGAATCGGGACAAAAACTGTTTTTT
TRBJ2-7 . once TRBV6-1 CASVSQVGYEQYF TGTGCCAGCGTTTCACAGGTCGGGTACGAGCAGTACTTC
TRBJ2-1 . . TRBV27 CASSLWEGEQFF TGTGCCAGCAGTTTATGGGAAGGTGAGCAGTTCTTC
TRBJ2-6 . . TRBV28 CACAWGRGWANVLTF TGTGCCTGCGCATGGGGCAGGGGCTGGGCCAACGTCCTGACTTTC
TRBJ2-5 . . TRBV9 CASSVQETQYF TGTGCCAGCAGCGTTCAAGAGACCCAGTACTTC
TRBJ1-1 . . TRBV5-8 CASSFLLAFF TGTGCCAGCAGCTTTCTACTAGCTTTCTTT
TRBJ2-7 . . TRBV20-1 CSVPGPYEQYF TGCAGCGTTCCCGGGCCCTACGAGCAGTACTTC
TRBJ1-2 TRBD1 . TRBV5-6 CASTGVDRALGSGYTF TGTGCCAGCACCGGAGTAGACAGGGCATTAGGATCCGGCTACACCTTC
TRBJ2-5 . . TRBV7-2 CASSDRSGSETQYF TGTGCCAGCAGCGACCGGTCTGGCAGTGAGACCCAGTACTTC
TRBJ1-4 . . TRBV27 CASGGINEKLFF TGTGCCAGCGGGGGGATTAATGAAAAACTGTTTTTT
TRBJ1-1 TRBD1 . TRBV25-1 CASSEDRGLNTEAFF TGTGCCAGCAGTGAGGACAGGGGGCTGAACACTGAAGCTTTCTTT
TRBJ1-1 . . TRBV30 CAWSVQTGTPGFEAFF TGTGCCTGGAGTGTACAAACCGGAACGCCGGGATTTGAAGCTTTCTTT
TRBJ2-7 . . TRBV21-1 CASSKGPGEQYF TGTGCCAGCAGCAAAGGACCGGGCGAGCAGTACTTC
TRBJ2-1 . . TRBV12-5 CASGLGASSANEQFF TGTGCTAGTGGTTTGGGAGCCTCTAGCGCCAATGAGCAGTTCTTC
TRBJ1-1 . once TRBV30 CAWSRGPEAFF TGTGCCTGGAGTCGGGGACCTGAAGCTTTCTTT
TRBJ2-3 TRBD2 . TRBV9 CASSGAGLKRTDTQYF TGTGCCAGCAGCGGGGCGGGACTAAAGCGCACAGATACGCAGTATTTT
TRBJ2-2 TRBD2 . TRBV28 CASRRGGIAGELFF TGTGCCAGCCGCCGGGGGGGCATCGCCGGGGAGCTGTTTTTT
TRBJ2-7 TRBD1 . TRBV2 CASSGRDRGRKPYEQYF TGTGCCAGCAGTGGCCGGGACAGGGGGCGGAAACCCTACGAGCAGTACTTC
TRBJ1-6 . . TRBV10-3 CAISEPTPNSPLHF TGTGCCATCAGTGAACCAACCCCAAATTCACCCCTCCACTTT
TRBJ2-2 TRBD2 . TRBV4-1 CASSRPGLGRSGELFF TGCGCCAGCAGCCGACCGGGACTAGGAAGGTCCGGGGAGCTGTTTTTT
TRBJ1-1 TRBD1 . TRBV18 CASSPRGQTAHTEAFF TGTGCCAGCTCACCAAGGGGACAGACAGCTCACACTGAAGCTTTCTTT
TRBJ2-1 . . TRBV29-1 CSTRWDHPWNEQFF TGCAGCACCCGATGGGACCACCCCTGGAATGAGCAGTTCTTC
TRBJ2-7 . . TRBV11-2 CASSLDIPYEQYF TGTGCCAGCAGTTTGGACATACCCTACGAGCAGTACTTC
TRBJ2-7 TRBD1 . TRBV28 CASSLGTGWQYF TGTGCCAGCAGTTTAGGGACAGGGTGGCAGTACTTC
TRBJ2-2 TRBD2 . TRBV5-4 CASSSASSGRGGELFF TGTGCCAGCAGCTCAGCCTCTAGCGGGAGGGGCGGGGAGCTGTTTTTT
TRBJ2-1 TRBD1 . TRBV10-3 CAVQGAGEQFF TGTGCCGTACAGGGGGCGGGCGAGCAGTTCTTC
TRBJ2-2 . once TRBV21-1 CASSKDTRATFTGELFF TGTGCCAGCAGCAAAGATACGAGGGCGACCTTTACCGGGGAGCTGTTTTTT
TRBJ1-2 TRBD1 . TRBV7-2 CASSPQGGGANYGYTF TGTGCCAGCAGCCCGCAGGGGGGAGGAGCTAACTATGGCTACACCTTC
TRBJ1-2 . . TRBV9 CASSVPGYGYTF TGTGCCAGCAGCGTACCAGGGTATGGCTACACCTTC
TRBJ2-4 . . TRBV6-1 CASSDPAGGINIQYF TGTGCCAGCAGTGACCCGGCGGGCGGGATAAACATTCAGTACTTC
TRBJ2-5 . once TRBV7-2 CASSLTRRSETQYF TGTGCCAGCAGCTTAACCAGGAGGAGTGAGACCCAGTACTTC
TRBJ1-4 . few TRBV5-1 CASSSRGTNEKLFF TGCGCCAGCAGCTCCAGGGGAACTAATGAAAAACTGTTTTTT
TRBJ2-7 TRBD2 . TRBV4-1 CVSSQEKSGARGYEQYF TGCGTCAGCAGCCAAGAAAAAAGCGGGGCACGGGGCTACGAGCAGTACTTC
TRBJ1-1 . few TRBV29-1 CSVEQNTEAFF TGCAGCGTTGAACAGAACACTGAAGCTTTCTTT
TRBJ2-7 . . TRBV27 CASSTTLKEEYF TGTGCCAGCAGTACCACCCTTAAGGAGGAGTACTTC
TRBJ2-7 TRBD2 . TRBV6-6 CASSTSGRRYEQYF TGTGCCAGCAGTACTAGCGGGAGGAGATACGAGCAGTACTTC